This TCR beta chain originates from a study of blood T cell repertoires in COVID-19. Assay used: immunoSEQ multiplex PCR; TCRdb lists only in-frame clones, some missing. Among about 88,000 clones listed, 70% to 90% were seen once. This CDR3 contains 19 residues. The V gene lost 8 bases and the J gene lost 6 bases, with 35 bases spanning the gap. Looked up from germline, CDR1 is MGHRA and CDR2 is YSYEKL. The chain employs TRBV4-1 and TRBJ2-7; a possible D gene is TRBD1 (7 bases). Sequenced input: peripheral blood. The clonotype was recovered from a woman in her sixties or seventies with acute or convalescent COVID-19. This chain's CDR3 is CASRGSRDIKMTGRREQYV. CDR3 DNA sequence: TGCGCCAGCCGGGGGAGCCGGGACATCAAGATGACAGGGAGGCGCGAGCAGTACGTC.